The entry below gives a single T cell receptor (beta chain) sequence along with its context. What it binds is unknown. The record originates from a study of blood T cells in healthy people across ages. Total RNA was isolated from each sample in quantities of at least 5 micrograms. Study-wide results and caveats: Naive T cell percentage by flow cytometry tracked strongly with beta diversity.

Together with a sample-barcoded 5' primer, a J-beta primer mix was included in a second PCR lasting about 6 to 12 cycles. Through a template-switch adaptor with 12 random nucleotides, each cDNA molecule received a tag. TCRdb reprocessed the 5' RACE reads with MiXCR, giving one entry per CDR3 protein. The sample records approximately 730,000 distinct CDR3 sequences, about 55% being singletons. The CDR3 is made up of 13 amino acids. The germline V and J ends were trimmed by 7 bases and 2 bases, with 10 bases remaining between them. Germline lookup yields CDR1 SNHLY and CDR2 FYNNEI. Sequenced input: blood. The V gene is TRBV2, the J gene TRBJ2-3; D call uncertain. This receptor was taken from a man aged 80 or over in good health. For the CDR3, the DNA is TGTGCCAGCATCGTCGACGCCACAGATACGCAGTATTTT. Encoded protein: CASIVDATDTQYF.